This paragraph covers one T cell receptor beta chain sequence. No antigen is known for it. There are no base qualities to consult, and no much larger clone falls within one base. The protocol used for the library was the immunoSEQ multiplex PCR assay. TCRdb obtained this table from immuneACCESS and retained in-frame rearrangements with V and J assigned. These tables miss some clones; where compared with another copy, unresolved V genes account for less than half of the shortfall, and the remainder is unexplained. In this sample the table shows 30,000 to 40,000 clones, approximately 86% of which occur a single time. The top ten clones comprise more than 0.65% of the sample. These data belong to a study of T cells in narcolepsy (dated by TCRdb to 2016 to 2018). For the wider study: Patients with narcolepsy type 1 or type 2 (NT1, NT2) were enrolled in the study together with healthy control donors. The study sought autoreactive T cells targeting hypocretin neuron self-antigens (hypocretin, TRIB2) in narcolepsy patients, using TCR Vbeta sequencing to track clonotypes in blood and CSF.

There are 14 amino acids in the CDR3, from cysteine to phenylalanine inclusive. Kept here is only the CDR3 DNA, which spans 42 bases and is read in frame from base 1. At the junction V is shortened by 5 bases and J by 4 bases; bases outside the gene matches: 8. Sequences ENHRY (CDR1) and SYGVKD (CDR2) are obtained from the germline V gene. Paper-wide results and their limitations: Autoreactive clonotypes were reported to be detected serially in the blood of the same patients and of different patients, but not in the blood of healthy controls. Numbers of sequenced blood memory CD4+ clonotypes were comparable, averaging about 39,000 in patients and 30,000 to 35,000 in controls. In plots comparing CSF and blood CD4+ T cell clonotypes from the same patient, HCRT-specific and TRIB2-specific autoreactive clonotypes were highlighted. Some blood memory CD4+ repertoires from patients and controls contained no sequences matching autoreactive T cell clones.

Memory CD4+ T cells were sorted ex vivo from peripheral blood of narcolepsy patients and healthy controls for TCR Vbeta sequencing. This chain joins TRBV10-3 to TRBJ2-7; TRBD1 agrees with 7 junctional bases. This TCR came from a human donor with narcolepsy. Sequenced sample: CD45RA- memory CD4+ T cells from PBMCs. Per the publication, the cell subset or site label means: memory T cells sorted ex vivo from peripheral blood. The CDR3 protein sequence reads: CAISKQGDRYEQYF. The DNA sequence follows: TGTGCCATCAGTAAGCAGGGGGATAGGTACGAGCAGTACTTC.